This T cell receptor (beta chain) was identified during a study of OX40 agonist ivuxolimab in advanced cancers. Across the study: A mean age of approximately 58 years, range about 20 to 85, was recorded, and 70% to 85% were male. Therapy given before enrollment (anti-PD-1, anti-PD-L1 or anti-CTLA-4) was allowed, and approximately 40% had some.

The table came from immunoSEQ multiplex PCR; TCRdb's copy has only in-frame clones and leaves some out. The sample has around 84,000 clones, about 89% seen once. The CDR3 covers 12 residues. Germline loops: CDR1 SGHTA, CDR2 FQGNSA. Between the trimmed V and J ends, which lost 5 bases and 6 bases, there was a span of 11 bases. The source material was CD4+ or CD8+ T cells sorted from blood, sampled in a trial of the OX40 agonist ivuxolimab. The J gene is TRBJ2-7, the V gene TRBV7-2; D is unclear. This sequence originates from an adult with an advanced solid tumor such as melanoma, head and neck, liver or kidney cancer. The CDR3 coding sequence is TGTGCCAGCAGCGGTAGAGGCCCCGAGCAGTACTTC. This sequence encodes CASSGRGPEQYF.